One and the same sample provided the 8 T cell receptor beta chains below, sequenced in a study of CD8 T cells in ankylosing spondylitis (dated by TCRdb to the late 2010s). Overall study outcomes, separate from this receptor: A TCR beta motif made up of several highly homologous amino acid variants appeared to be characteristic of blood from ankylosing spondylitis patients.

For these receptors, no antigen is known. Library preparation employed 5' RACE. Sequenced on an Illumina HiSeq 2500. TCRdb cleaned the public reads at Q25 with fastp, built clones with MiXCR and kept in-frame beta chains. Here each entry gathers all rows of one CDR3 protein and keeps the most common genes and DNA. The sample table contains approximately 400,000 distinct CDR3 sequences; only one count was recorded for about 24% of them. Of the sample, 0.89% falls within the top ten clones. The sequencing input was blood, either unsorted or a sorted T cell fraction (not recorded which). Source of these receptors: a male donor with ankylosing spondylitis.

This chain connects TRBV6-1 to TRBJ1-1; D remains ambiguous. Trimming stripped 4 bases from V and 0 bases from J, with 6 bases between. CDR3 size: 13 residues. In germline, CDR1 is MNHNS, CDR2 SASEGT. In DNA form, the CDR3 reads TGTGCCAGCAGTGTACAGTTGAACACTGAAGCTTTCTTT. It codes for CASSVQLNTEAFF.

The gene calls are TRBV7-2 and TRBJ2-2; D is unclear. Per the germline V gene, CDR1 is SGHTA and CDR2 is FQGNSA. The CDR3 is 15 amino acids. V dropped 5 bases and J dropped 2 bases, with 12 bases sitting between them. For the CDR3, the DNA is TGTGCCAGCAGCCCACCACCCAGTAACACCGGGGAGCTGTTTTTT. Its protein product is CASSPPPSNTGELFF.

The V and J genes are TRBV12-3 or TRBV12-4 and TRBJ1-2; no clear D gene. The V gene lost 3 bases and the J gene lost 6 bases, with 14 bases spanning the gap. CDR3 length equals 14 residues. The CDR3 reads CASSFSSDGHGYTF. CDR3 nucleotides: TGTGCCAGCAGTTTTAGCTCGGATGGACATGGCTACACCTTC.

The chain combines TRBV5-5 with TRBJ2-1; the match to TRBD2 covers 7 bases. Germline loops: CDR1 SGHKS, CDR2 YYEKEE (reference sequence). The CDR3 covers 16 residues. Trimming cost V 0 bases and J 0 bases; bases outside gene matches: 3. The DNA for the CDR3 is TGTGCCAGCAGCTTGGGGGAGGGGCCCTCCTACAATGAGCAGTTCTTC. Translation gives CASSLGEGPSYNEQFF. The full variable domain, with the rest looked up from reference TRBV5-5 and TRBJ2-1, is DAGVTQSPTHLIKTRGQQVTLRCSPISGHKSVSWYQQVLGQGPQFIFQYYEKEERGRGNFPDRFSARQFPNYSSELNVNALLLGDSALYLCASSLGEGPSYNEQFFGPGTRLTVL.

Only a few counts were recorded for this clonotype. The V gene is TRBV7-9, the J gene TRBJ2-1, with TRBD2 matching 11 bases. Germline V lookup: CDR1 SEHNR, CDR2 FQNEAQ (reference sequence). The CDR3 spans 16 residues. J lost 2 bases, V lost 4 bases, and 4 bases had no gene match. The DNA of the CDR3 is TGTGCCAGCAGCTCCCCGACTAGCGGGGCCTACAATGAGCAGTTCTTC. It is translated as CASSSPTSGAYNEQFF.

The rearrangement uses TRBV18 and TRBJ2-1; TRBD1 aligns across 9 bases. The CDR3 extends over 13 amino acids. Germline V gene sequence: CDR1 KGHSH, CDR2 LQKENI. V trimming: 4 bases; J trimming: 10 bases; junction bases outside the gene matches: 5. This CDR3 reads CASSRTGADEQFF. Here the CDR3 DNA reads TGTGCCAGCTCACGGACAGGGGCGGACGAGCAGTTCTTC.

This clonotype was counted only a few times. The chain carries TRBV20-1 and TRBJ2-3; the D is unclear. Germline CDR1 reads DFQATT; CDR2 reads SNEGSKA (reference sequence). V was pared by 3 bases and J by 0 bases, with 10 bases between. CDR3 length: 14 residues. CDR3 residues: CSASGRTSTDTQYF. CDR3 coding DNA: TGCAGTGCTAGCGGCCGGACGAGCACAGATACGCAGTATTTT.

This rearrangement joins TRBV20-1 to TRBJ2-7; no clear D gene. Germline V gene lookup returns CDR1 DFQATT and CDR2 SNEGSKA (reference sequence). There are 14 residues in the CDR3. V lost 0 bases, J lost 3 bases, and 12 bases lay in between. CDR3 sequence: CSARDPGRGYEQYV. CDR3 coding DNA: TGCAGTGCTAGAGATCCCGGACGCGGCTACGAGCAGTACGTC.